A single T cell receptor (beta chain) is shown here with its context. Through a sample-barcoded 5' primer and a J-beta primer mix, a second PCR was run for roughly 7 to 12 cycles. MiXCR, run by TCRdb on the 5' RACE reads, gives a single entry per CDR3 protein. The table lists about 1.8 million distinct CDR3 sequences, 49% of them singletons. The data originate from a study of blood T cells in healthy people across ages. The CDR3 has 15 residues. CDR1 MDHEN and CDR2 SYDVKM come from the germline V gene. Trimming stripped 4 bases from V and 1 base from J, with 13 bases between. V is TRBV28 and J is TRBJ2-5, with D possibly being TRBD1 (6 bases). Sequencing used blood. The sequence was collected from a woman aged 35 to 49 in good health. CDR3 DNA: TGTGCCAGCAGTTCCCCTACAGGGTTCCAAGAGACCCAGTACTTC. Translating gives CASSSPTGFQETQYF.